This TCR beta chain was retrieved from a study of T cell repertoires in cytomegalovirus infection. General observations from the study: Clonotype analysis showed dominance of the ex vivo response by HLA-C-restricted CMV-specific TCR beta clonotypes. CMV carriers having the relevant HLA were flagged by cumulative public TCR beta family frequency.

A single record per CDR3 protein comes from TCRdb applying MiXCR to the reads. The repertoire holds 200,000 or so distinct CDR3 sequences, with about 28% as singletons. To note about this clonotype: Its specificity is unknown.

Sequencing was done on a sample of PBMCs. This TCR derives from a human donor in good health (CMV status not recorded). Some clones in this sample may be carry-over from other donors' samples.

The CDR3 DNA sequence: TGTGCCAGCAGCTTAGAAATAGGAGGGACGAACACTGAAGCTTTCTTT. Translated, it gives CASSLEIGGTNTEAFF. The gene calls are TRBV11-2 and TRBJ1-1, with D possibly TRBD1 on 5 matching bases. CDR3 length: 16 residues. The germline CDR1 and CDR2 sequences are SGHAT and FQNNGV. Trimming pared 0 bases from V and 1 base from J, leaving 12 bases between.